This T cell receptor beta chain was sequenced during a study of T-cell memory formation after mild COVID-19 (TCRdb year 2021). The study in broad terms: Most TCR sequence clusters were specific to one of the two donors. Two young, previously healthy adult volunteers, one female and one male, were included in the cohort. Longitudinal TCRalpha and TCRbeta repertoire sequencing tracked T-cell clones expanding and contracting after mild COVID-19 in a couple of donors.

Here is what the overall study found, with its caveats: Clones that contracted from day 15 to 85 showed balanced CD4/CD8 phenotypes, whereas a second wave of clones that expanded from day 15 to 37 leaned towards CD4+. Some responding clones were found in pre-infection memory, which suggests that pre-existing cross-reactive memory T cells took part in the SARS-CoV-2 response. The second-wave clones that peaked on day 37 were not confirmed to be SARS-CoV-2 specific. The study covered only a couple of mild cases, and larger cohorts including severe cases with pre-infection samples were considered necessary. Contracting CD4+ clones were located mainly in the CM and EM memory subsets, whereas CD8+ clones were found to be enriched in EMRA.

This clonotype was detected a few times. Which antigen it targets is not known. There are no base qualities to consult, and no much larger clone falls within one base. Sequenced using an Illumina NovaSeq 6000. Using 5'RACE with constant-segment primers, TCRalpha and TCRbeta cDNA libraries were constructed, with sample barcodes and unique molecular identifiers added in the process. Trizol reagent was used to extract RNA from every sample. Amplification of the libraries took two PCR steps, and the second step added a second sample barcode plus Illumina TruSeq adapters. Libraries were sequenced on an Illumina NovaSeq with 2 x 150 bp paired-end reads. The authors' analysis ran thus. Demultiplexing of reads and collapsing into UMI-guided consensus sequences were performed with migec v1.2.7. Using mixcr v2.1.11, UMI consensuses were aligned to TRA and TRB V and J templates and then assembled into clonotypes. A clonotype was counted as expanded or contracted only if both edgeR and NoisET called the change significant, with noise models trained on biological replicates. edgeR calls used a false discovery rate-adjusted p below 0.01 and a log2 fold-change threshold of 1. PCA with hierarchical clustering of max-normalized trajectories of the 1000 most abundant clonotypes was used as exploratory dynamics analysis. Separately sequenced CD4+ and CD8+ repertoires were used to assign the CD4 or CD8 phenotype of responding clones. Using fastp trimming at Q25 and MiXCR clonotype assembly, TCRdb reanalyzed the public sequencing data and kept in-frame beta chains. Each CDR3 protein appears once, grouped with its most common genes and DNA. The V and J calls, along with clone size, are taken from TCRdb and not from the paper's own processing. The sample has under 200,000 distinct CDR3 sequences on record, 25% to 40% of them singletons. The ten most abundant clones make up more than 10% of the sample.

PBMCs were isolated by Ficoll-Paque density gradient centrifugation. The CDR1 and CDR2 encoded by the germline V gene (reference sequence) are SEHNR and FQNEAQ. Taken from cysteine to phenylalanine, the CDR3 has 16 residues. The entry retains the CDR3 DNA only, 48 bases that are in frame from base 1. V lost 4 bases and J lost 8 bases, and the count of bases not matched to a germline gene is 11. The chain is made from TRBV7-9 and TRBJ2-1; the junction holds 10 bases that match TRBD2. The receptor's source is an adult woman who had mild COVID-19 (a few samples of this study predate the infection). The sample titles of this study are shuffled in the database, so cell type and time point are left out; the donor was told from shared clones. Specimen: PBMCs or a T cell subset sorted from them (not recorded which). Read as DNA, the sequence is TGTGCCAGCAGCTCAAAGCAGCGGGGGGGCTGGGATGAGCAGTTCTTC. Translated, it reads CASSSKQRGGWDEQFF.